The sequence of this TCR beta chain was determined in a study of cytomegalovirus exposure and HLA in healthy donors. The study's findings and limits: Presence/absence comparisons presumed near-even sequencing depth among donors. When analyzed later, a missense DCLRE1C variant was found to be linked to TCR beta V- and J-gene trimming. Accurate prediction of HLA-A and HLA-B alleles (for most subjects) was reportedly achieved from TCR beta sequences.

The PCR was carried out with 60 Vbeta primers and 13 Jbeta primers. Sequencing used immunoSEQ multiplex PCR; TCRdb keeps in-frame clones, though not all of them. The data contain some 100,000 clones, around 74% of them singletons. Concerning this clone itself: Its antigen remains unidentified.

Per germline, CDR1 MDHEN and CDR2 SYDVKM. V shed 10 bases and J 2 bases; nucleotides not matched to a gene: 2. The CDR3 totals 11 residues. The receptor comes from a woman between 40 and 50 years old in good health and CMV-seronegative. What was sequenced was PBMCs. The rearrangement uses TRBV28 and TRBJ2-7, with TRBD2 matching 7 bases. CDR3 sequence reads: CATTSAYEQYF. The CDR3 region has the DNA TGTGCCACCACTAGCGCCTACGAGCAGTACTTC. Drawing the rest from reference TRBV28 and TRBJ2-7, the complete variable domain is DVKVTQSSRYLVKRTGEKVFLECVQDMDHENMFWYRQDPGLGLRLIYFSYDVKMKEKGDIPEGYSVSREKKERFSLILESASTNQTSMYLCATTSAYEQYFGPGTRLTVT.